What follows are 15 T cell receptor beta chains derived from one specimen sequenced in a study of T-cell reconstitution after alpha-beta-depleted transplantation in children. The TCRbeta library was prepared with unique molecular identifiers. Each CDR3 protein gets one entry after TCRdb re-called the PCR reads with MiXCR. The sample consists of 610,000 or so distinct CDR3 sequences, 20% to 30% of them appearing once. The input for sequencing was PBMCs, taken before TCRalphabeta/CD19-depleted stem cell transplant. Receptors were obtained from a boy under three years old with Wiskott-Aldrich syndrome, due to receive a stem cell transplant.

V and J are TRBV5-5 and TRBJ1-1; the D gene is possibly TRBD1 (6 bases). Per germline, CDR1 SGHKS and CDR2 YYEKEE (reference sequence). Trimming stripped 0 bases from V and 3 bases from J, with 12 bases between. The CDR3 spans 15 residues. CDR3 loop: CASSLEGGGYTEAFF. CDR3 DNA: TGTGCCAGCAGCTTGGAGGGGGGGGGGTACACTGAAGCTTTCTTT.

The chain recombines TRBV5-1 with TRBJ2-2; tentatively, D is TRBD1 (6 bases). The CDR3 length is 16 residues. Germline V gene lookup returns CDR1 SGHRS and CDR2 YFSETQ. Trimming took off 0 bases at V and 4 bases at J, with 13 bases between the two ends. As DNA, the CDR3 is TGCGCCAGCAGCTTGGGAGTTTGGGGGCCCACCGGGGAGCTGTTTTTT. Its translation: CASSLGVWGPTGELFF.

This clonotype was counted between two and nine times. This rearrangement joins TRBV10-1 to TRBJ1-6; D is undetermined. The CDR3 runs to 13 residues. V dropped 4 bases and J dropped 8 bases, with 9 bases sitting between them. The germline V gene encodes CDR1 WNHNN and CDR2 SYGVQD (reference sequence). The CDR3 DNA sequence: TGCGCCAGCAGTGTTGGGGAGTATTCACCCCTCCACTTT. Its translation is CASSVGEYSPLHF.

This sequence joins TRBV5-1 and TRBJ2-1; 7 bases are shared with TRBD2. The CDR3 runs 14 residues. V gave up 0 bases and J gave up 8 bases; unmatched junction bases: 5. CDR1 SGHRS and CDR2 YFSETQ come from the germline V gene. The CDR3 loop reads CASSLERDRDEQFF. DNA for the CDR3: TGCGCCAGCAGCTTGGAGCGGGATCGGGATGAGCAGTTCTTC.

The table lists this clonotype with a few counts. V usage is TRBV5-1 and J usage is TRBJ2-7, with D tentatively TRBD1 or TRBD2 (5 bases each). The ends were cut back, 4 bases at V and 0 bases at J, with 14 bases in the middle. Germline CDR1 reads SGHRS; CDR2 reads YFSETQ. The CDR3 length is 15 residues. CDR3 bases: TGCGCCAGCAGCCATTTCCGGGACGGCTCCTACGAGCAGTACTTC. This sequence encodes CASSHFRDGSYEQYF.

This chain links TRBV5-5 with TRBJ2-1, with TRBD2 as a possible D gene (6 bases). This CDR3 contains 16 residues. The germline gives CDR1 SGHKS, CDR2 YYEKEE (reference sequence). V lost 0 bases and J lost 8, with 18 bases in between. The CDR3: CASSLEGGTRVYEQFF. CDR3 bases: TGTGCCAGCAGCTTGGAGGGCGGGACCCGTGTGTATGAGCAGTTCTTC. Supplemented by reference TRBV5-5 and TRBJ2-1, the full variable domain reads DAGVTQSPTHLIKTRGQQVTLRCSPISGHKSVSWYQQVLGQGPQFIFQYYEKEERGRGNFPDRFSARQFPNYSSELNVNALLLGDSALYLCASSLEGGTRVYEQFFGPGTRLTVL.

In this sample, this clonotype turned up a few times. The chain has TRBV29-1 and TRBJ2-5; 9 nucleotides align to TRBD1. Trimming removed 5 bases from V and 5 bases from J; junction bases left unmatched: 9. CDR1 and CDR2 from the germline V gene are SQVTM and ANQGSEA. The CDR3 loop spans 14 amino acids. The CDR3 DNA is TGCAGCGTTTTAGCACAGGGGGCCGTGGAGACCCAGTACTTC. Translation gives CSVLAQGAVETQYF.

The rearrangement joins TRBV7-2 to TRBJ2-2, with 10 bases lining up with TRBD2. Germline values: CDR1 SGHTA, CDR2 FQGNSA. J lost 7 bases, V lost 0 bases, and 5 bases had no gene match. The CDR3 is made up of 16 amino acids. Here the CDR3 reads CASSLAASGSSGELFF. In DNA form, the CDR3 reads TGTGCCAGCAGCTTAGCCGCTAGCGGGAGTAGCGGGGAGCTGTTTTTT.

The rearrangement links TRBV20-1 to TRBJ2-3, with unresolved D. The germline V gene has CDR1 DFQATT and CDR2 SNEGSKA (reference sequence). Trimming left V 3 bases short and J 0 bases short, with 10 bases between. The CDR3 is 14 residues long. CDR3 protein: CSARLGISTDTQYF. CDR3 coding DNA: TGCAGTGCTAGGCTGGGGATTAGCACAGATACGCAGTATTTT.

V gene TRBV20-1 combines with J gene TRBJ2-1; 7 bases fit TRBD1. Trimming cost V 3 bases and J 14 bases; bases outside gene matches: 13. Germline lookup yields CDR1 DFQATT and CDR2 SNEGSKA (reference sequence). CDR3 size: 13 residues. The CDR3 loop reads CSASLDRVGGKFF. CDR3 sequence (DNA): TGCAGTGCTAGCTTAGACAGGGTAGGGGGAAAGTTCTTC.

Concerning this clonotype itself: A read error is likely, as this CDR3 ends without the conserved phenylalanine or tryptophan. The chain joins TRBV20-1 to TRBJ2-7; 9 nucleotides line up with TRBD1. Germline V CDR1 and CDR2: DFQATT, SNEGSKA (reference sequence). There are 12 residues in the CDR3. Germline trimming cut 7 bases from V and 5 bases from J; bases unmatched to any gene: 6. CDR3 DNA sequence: TGCAGTGGGGGGGACAGGGCAGACGAGCAGTACTTG. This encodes CSGGDRADEQYL.

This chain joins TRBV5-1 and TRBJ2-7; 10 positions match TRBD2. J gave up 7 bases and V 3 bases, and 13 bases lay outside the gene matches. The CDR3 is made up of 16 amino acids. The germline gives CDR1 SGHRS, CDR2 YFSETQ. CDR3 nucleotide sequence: TGCGCCAGCAGCTGGCGGGGGTCTAGCGGGAGTGAAGAGCAGTACTTC. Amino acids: CASSWRGSSGSEEQYF.

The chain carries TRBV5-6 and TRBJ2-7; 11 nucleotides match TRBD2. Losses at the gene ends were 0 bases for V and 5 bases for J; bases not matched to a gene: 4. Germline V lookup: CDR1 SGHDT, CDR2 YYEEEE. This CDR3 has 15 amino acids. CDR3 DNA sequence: TGTGCCAGCAGCTTGGACTCTAGCGGGAGGAACGAGCAGTACTTC. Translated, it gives CASSLDSSGRNEQYF.

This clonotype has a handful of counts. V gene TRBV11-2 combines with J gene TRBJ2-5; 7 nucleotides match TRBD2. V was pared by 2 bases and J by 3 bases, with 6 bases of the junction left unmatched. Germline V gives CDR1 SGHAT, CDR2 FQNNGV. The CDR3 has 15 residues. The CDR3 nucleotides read TGTGCCAGCAGCTTATTCGGGGGGAGGAAAGAGACCCAGTACTTC. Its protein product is CASSLFGGRKETQYF.

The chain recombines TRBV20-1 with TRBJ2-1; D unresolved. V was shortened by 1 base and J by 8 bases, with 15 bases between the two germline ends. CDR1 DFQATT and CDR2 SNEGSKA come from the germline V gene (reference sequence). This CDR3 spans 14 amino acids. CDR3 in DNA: TGCAGTGCTAGAGCCCCAGTTTCAAGACATGAGCAGTTCTTC. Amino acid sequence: CSARAPVSRHEQFF.